This T cell receptor beta chain was captured in a study of blood T cells in healthy people across ages. Overall study findings and caveats: Without sorted subsets, naive and antigen-experienced compartments could not be conclusively compared.

This clonotype has just a few counts. Its cognate antigen is unknown. The use of a sample-barcoded 5' primer and a J-beta primer mix characterized a second PCR of about 7 to 12 cycles. TCRdb re-called the 5' RACE reads with MiXCR, one entry per CDR3 protein. The sample carries approximately 770,000 distinct CDR3 sequences, 58% recorded once. CDR1 and CDR2 from the germline V gene are MGHRA and YSYEKL. V trimming: 1 base; J trimming: 4 bases; junction bases outside the gene matches: 5. The CDR3 sequence is 15 residues long. Every sample gave at least 5 micrograms of total RNA when it was extracted. The sequencing input was blood. The sequence derives from a man aged 25 to 40 in good health. The rearrangement uses TRBV4-1 and TRBJ2-5; the match to TRBD2 covers 8 bases. CDR3 sequence (DNA): TGCGCCAGCAGCCAAGTCGGACTAGCCTTAGAGACCCAGTACTTC. It is translated as CASSQVGLALETQYF.